A single sample gave rise to the 27 T cell receptor beta chains below, sequenced in a study of CD8 T cells in ankylosing spondylitis. From the 5' RACE reads, TCRdb called clonotypes with MiXCR, one entry per CDR3 protein. The table records hundreds of thousands of distinct CDR3 sequences, 10% to 13% of them present only once. The sample taken for sequencing was blood, either unsorted or a sorted T cell fraction (not recorded which). These receptors were obtained from a male donor with ankylosing spondylitis or in good health (not recorded which).

This clonotype was counted at least ten times. The chain joins TRBV5-5 to TRBJ2-1; D is perhaps TRBD1 (6 bases). The CDR3 length is 16 residues. Trimming stripped 2 bases from V and 1 base from J, with 13 bases between. Looked up from germline, CDR1 is SGHKS and CDR2 is YYEKEE (reference sequence). CDR3: CASSFIGGRSYNEQFF. The CDR3 bases are TGTGCCAGCAGCTTTATAGGGGGTCGGTCCTACAATGAGCAGTTCTTC.

V and J are TRBV6-5 and TRBJ1-5; 7 bases align to TRBD1. The length of the CDR3 is 17 residues. The germline gives CDR1 MNHEY, CDR2 SVGAGI. V lost 4 bases, J lost 2 bases, and 11 bases stayed unmatched. CDR3 sequence (DNA): TGTGCCAGCAGTTCAAGGATAGGGGGCGGCGGCAATCAGCCCCAGCATTTT. Its protein is CASSSRIGGGGNQPQHF.

The rearrangement uses TRBV6-1 and TRBJ2-5; no reliable D call. Trimming left V 4 bases short and J 5 bases short, with 14 bases between. This CDR3 region has 14 residues. Germline-derived CDR1 and CDR2 are MNHNS and SASEGT. The CDR3 DNA follows: TGTGCCAGCAGTGCTCTATACTCTGGGGAGACCCAGTACTTC. This gives the protein CASSALYSGETQYF.

The table lists this clonotype with many counts. The genes are TRBV20-1 and TRBJ2-5, with 10 nucleotides matching TRBD2. Per germline, CDR1 DFQATT and CDR2 SNEGSKA (reference sequence). The V gene end was trimmed by 3 bases and the J gene end by 2 bases; junction bases not matched to a gene: 3. CDR3 size: 14 residues. As DNA, the CDR3 is TGCAGTGCTAGCTTACTAGCGGGGCAAGAGACCCAGTACTTC. This gives the protein CSASLLAGQETQYF.

In this sample, this clonotype turned up many times. V usage is TRBV29-1 and J usage is TRBJ2-1; D uncertain. The CDR3 spans 14 residues. CDR1 and CDR2 (germline): SQVTM, ANQGSEA. With 1 base removed from V and 5 bases from J, the gap between germline ends came to 12 bases. CDR3 region: CSVEVGKKNNEQFF. The CDR3 nucleotides are TGCAGCGTTGAAGTAGGGAAGAAGAACAATGAGCAGTTCTTC.

In regard to this clonotype: A single base separates this from a much larger clone, so it may be a read error. The gene calls are TRBV9 and TRBJ2-3; 7 bases align to TRBD1. The CDR3 sequence is 16 residues long. Per the germline V gene, CDR1 is SGDLS and CDR2 is YYNGEE. CDR3 loop: CASSVRGTVSTDMQYF. For the CDR3, the DNA is TGTGCCAGCAGCGTAAGGGGGACAGTGAGCACAGATATGCAGTATTTT.

This clonotype was seen many times. The rearrangement joins TRBV27 to TRBJ2-1, with D perhaps matching TRBD1 (5 bases). The V and J ends lost 10 bases and 5 bases respectively, with 18 bases between them. This CDR3 has 14 residues. Looked up from germline, CDR1 is MNHEY and CDR2 is SMNVEV (reference sequence). CDR3 sequence reads: CATPKGVQHNEQFF. The CDR3 nucleotides read TGTGCCACGCCGAAAGGGGTACAACACAATGAGCAGTTCTTC.

The J gene is TRBJ2-3, the V gene TRBV29-1; the match to TRBD1 covers 10 bases. Germline V gene sequence: CDR1 SQVTM, CDR2 ANQGSEA. The CDR3 sequence is 15 residues long. Trimming cost V 5 bases and J 3 bases; bases outside gene matches: 8. The CDR3 coding sequence is TGCAGCGTTATGACAGGGGGCCTGCGTACAGATACGCAGTATTTT. Translating gives CSVMTGGLRTDTQYF.

In the case of this clonotype: One base away lies a much larger clone, so this may be a sequencing read error. V usage is TRBV5-1 and J usage is TRBJ1-2; D is uncertain. Germline V gene sequence: CDR1 SGHRS, CDR2 YFSETQ. This CDR3 is 14 amino acids long. CDR3 region: CASSLEGSSYGDTF. The CDR3 coding sequence is TGCGCCAGCAGCTTGGAGGGCAGCTCTTATGGCGACACCTTC.

This clonotype was detected ten times or more. The chain couples TRBV20-1 to TRBJ2-5, with unresolved D. The V and J ends lost 3 bases and 0 bases respectively, with 8 bases between them. Germline values: CDR1 DFQATT, CDR2 SNEGSKA (reference sequence). This CDR3 contains 13 residues. The CDR3 spells CSARVTNQETQYF. The CDR3 bases are TGCAGTGCTAGGGTTACAAACCAAGAGACCCAGTACTTC.

There are many counts of this clonotype. The CDR3 spells CAISSGQISYEQYF. CDR3 nucleotide sequence: TGTGCCATCAGTTCGGGACAGATCTCCTACGAGCAGTACTTC. The J gene is TRBJ2-7, the V gene TRBV10-3; 7 nucleotides line up with TRBD1. J was trimmed by 0 bases and V by 5 bases; bases with no gene match: 4. This CDR3 contains 14 residues. Per the germline V gene, CDR1 is ENHRY and CDR2 is SYGVKD.

About this clonotype: A read error may be the cause here, since a much bigger clone is one base away. This chain connects TRBV29-1 to TRBJ2-7; TRBD1 aligns across 7 bases. The V gene's germline CDR1 is SQVTM and CDR2 ANQGSEA. The CDR3 has 12 residues. J was trimmed by 6 bases and V by 4 bases; bases with no gene match: 6. The CDR3 reads CSVVIGGSEQYF. The DNA of the CDR3 is TGCAGCGTTGTTATAGGGGGCAGCGAGCAGTACTTC.

The chain carries TRBV5-5 and TRBJ1-4, with unresolved D. The germline gives CDR1 SGHKS, CDR2 YYEKEE (reference sequence). Between the trimmed V and J ends, which lost 0 bases and 14 bases, there was a span of 8 bases. The CDR3 length is 11 residues. CDR3 loop: CASSLEQGLFF. Here the CDR3 DNA reads TGTGCCAGCAGCTTGGAACAAGGTCTGTTTTTT.

This rearrangement joins TRBV5-1 to TRBJ1-2; 9 bases line up with TRBD1. The CDR3 runs 15 residues. Losses at the gene ends were 0 bases for V and 12 bases for J; bases not matched to a gene: 12. CDR1 and CDR2 (germline): SGHRS, YFSETQ. CDR3 sequence: CASSLGTGTGRKDTF. DNA for the CDR3: TGCGCCAGCAGCTTGGGAACCGGGACAGGGAGGAAGGACACCTTC.

There are a few counts of this clonotype. V gene TRBV20-1 combines with J gene TRBJ2-7, with TRBD2 matching 9 bases. V lost 0 bases and J lost 0; bases outside the gene matches: 3. This CDR3 is 15 amino acids long. Per germline, CDR1 DFQATT and CDR2 SNEGSKA (reference sequence). The CDR3 nucleotides are TGCAGTGCTAGAGATCCTAGCGGGGCCTCCTACGAGCAGTACTTC. Its protein product is CSARDPSGASYEQYF.

This clonotype was seen ten or more times. The chain uses TRBV7-9 and TRBJ1-1, with D hard to call. Germline V lookup: CDR1 SEHNR, CDR2 FQNEAQ (reference sequence). This CDR3 spans 15 amino acids. V dropped 3 bases and J dropped 1 base, with 12 bases sitting between them. The CDR3 is CASSFGDARNTEAFF. In nucleotides, the CDR3 is TGTGCCAGCAGCTTTGGGGATGCGAGGAACACTGAAGCTTTCTTT.

This clonotype showed up many times. The chain is built from TRBV12-3 or TRBV12-4 and TRBJ2-3, with 9 bases aligning to TRBD2. V trimming: 2 bases; J trimming: 3 bases; junction bases outside the gene matches: 3. The CDR3 consists of 15 residues. The CDR3 DNA sequence: TGTGCCAGCAGTTTAATGCGGGGGGGTACAGATACGCAGTATTTT. This translates into CASSLMRGGTDTQYF.

The V call is TRBV2, the J call TRBJ2-4; TRBD2 matches at 7 bases. V lost 3 bases and J lost 8; bases outside the gene matches: 13. Germline V gene data show CDR1 as SNHLY and CDR2 as FYNNEI. CDR3 length equals 16 residues. As DNA, the CDR3 is TGTGCCAGCAGTGAGGAGGCGGGAGCGGGGTGGGACATTCAGTACTTC. This encodes CASSEEAGAGWDIQYF.

This clonotype was detected a few times. The junction and the germline gene differ at one end; a read error may be behind it. CDR3 sequence: CASSAPNQETQYF. The CDR3 region has the DNA TGTGCCAGCAGCGCGCCCAACCAGGAGACCCAGTACTTC. The chain links TRBV7-8 to TRBJ2-5; D uncertain. This CDR3 has 13 residues. Germline V lookup: CDR1 SGHVS, CDR2 FQNEAQ.

This clonotype was counted a few times. The rearrangement joins TRBV5-1 to TRBJ2-7; 11 positions agree with TRBD1. The length of the CDR3 is 16 residues. J was trimmed by 3 bases and V by 0 bases; bases with no gene match: 5. Germline assignment: CDR1 SGHRS and CDR2 YFSETQ. The chain's CDR3 is CASSLDGQGAGYEQYF. CDR3 nucleotides: TGCGCCAGCAGCTTGGATGGACAGGGGGCTGGCTACGAGCAGTACTTC.

The chain recombines TRBV11-1 with TRBJ2-1; 8 nucleotides line up with TRBD2. Germline-derived CDR1 and CDR2 are SGHAT and FQDESV (reference sequence). V gave up 0 bases and J gave up 8 bases; unmatched junction bases: 3. The CDR3 runs 14 residues. In nucleotides, the CDR3 is TGTGCCAGCAGCTTAGCAGGACTAGCATATGAGCAGTTCTTC. Protein: CASSLAGLAYEQFF.

This clonotype was detected ten times or more. This chain uses TRBV20-1 with TRBJ1-1; D unclear. The CDR3 covers 13 residues. Germline-derived CDR1 and CDR2 are DFQATT and SNEGSKA (reference sequence). The V end lost 6 bases, the J end lost 1 base, and 12 bases lay between the germline ends. The CDR3 sequence: CSAPENSNTEAFF. Written as DNA, the CDR3 is TGCAGTGCCCCGGAGAATTCGAACACTGAAGCTTTCTTT.

This clonotype was recorded at least ten times. The chain combines TRBV20-1 with TRBJ1-4; 9 bases are shared with TRBD1. The ends lost 3 bases at V and 7 bases at J; junction bases unmatched: 9. The CDR3 is 15 amino acids. Germline assignment: CDR1 DFQATT and CDR2 SNEGSKA (reference sequence). CDR3 bases: TGCAGTGCTAGCCCTTCCGGGACAGGGTTTGAAAAACTGTTTTTT. It yields the protein CSASPSGTGFEKLFF.

The chain couples TRBV20-1 to TRBJ2-7, with unresolved D. The germline V gene has CDR1 DFQATT and CDR2 SNEGSKA (reference sequence). V was clipped by 8 bases and J by 0 bases, with 11 bases between them. The CDR3 has 12 residues. The CDR3 loop reads CSKSRVSYEQYF. In DNA, the CDR3 is TGCAGTAAATCTAGAGTCTCCTACGAGCAGTACTTC.

Remarks on this clonotype: This may come from a read error, since a much larger clone is one base off. CDR3 DNA sequence: TGCGCCAGCTGTGAGGGATCCACAGATACGCAGTATTTT. It specifies CASCEGSTDTQYF. This chain links TRBV5-1 with TRBJ2-3; D is possibly TRBD2 (5 bases). The germline V gene encodes CDR1 SGHRS and CDR2 YFSETQ. V was clipped by 7 bases and J by 2 bases, with 11 bases between them. The CDR3 is 13 amino acids.

This clonotype was observed many times. The rearrangement links TRBV5-1 to TRBJ2-5, with D tentatively TRBD1 (7 bases). Trimming took off 4 bases at V and 5 bases at J, with 15 bases between the two ends. CDR3 length: 14 residues. Germline values: CDR1 SGHRS, CDR2 YFSETQ. The CDR3 loop reads CASSLQGGLETQYF. The CDR3 DNA reads as TGCGCCAGCAGCCTCCAGGGGGGTTTGGAGACCCAGTACTTC.

This clonotype was counted many times. The chain combines TRBV7-9 with TRBJ1-2, with a possible D match to TRBD1 (5 bases). Germline V CDR1 and CDR2: SEHNR, FQNEAQ (reference sequence). There are 16 residues in the CDR3. Trimming pared 5 bases from V and 0 bases from J, leaving 16 bases between. The CDR3: CASSQVQDTSNYGYTF. DNA of the CDR3: TGTGCCAGCAGCCAGGTTCAGGACACTTCTAACTATGGCTACACCTTC.